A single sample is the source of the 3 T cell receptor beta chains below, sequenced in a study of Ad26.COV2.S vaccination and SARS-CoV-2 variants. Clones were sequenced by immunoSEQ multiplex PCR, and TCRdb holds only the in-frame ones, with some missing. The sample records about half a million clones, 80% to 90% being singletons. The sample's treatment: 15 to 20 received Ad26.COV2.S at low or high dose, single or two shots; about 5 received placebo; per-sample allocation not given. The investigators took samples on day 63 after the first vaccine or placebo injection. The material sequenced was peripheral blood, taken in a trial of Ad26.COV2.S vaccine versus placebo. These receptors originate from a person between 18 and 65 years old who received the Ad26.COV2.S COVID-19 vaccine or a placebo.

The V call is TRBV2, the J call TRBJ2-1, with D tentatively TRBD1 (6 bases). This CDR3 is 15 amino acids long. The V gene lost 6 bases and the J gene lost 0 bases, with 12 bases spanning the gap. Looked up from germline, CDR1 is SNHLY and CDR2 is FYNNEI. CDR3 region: CASRGHIYSYNEQFF. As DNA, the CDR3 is TGTGCCAGCAGGGGACATATTTACTCCTACAATGAGCAGTTCTTC.

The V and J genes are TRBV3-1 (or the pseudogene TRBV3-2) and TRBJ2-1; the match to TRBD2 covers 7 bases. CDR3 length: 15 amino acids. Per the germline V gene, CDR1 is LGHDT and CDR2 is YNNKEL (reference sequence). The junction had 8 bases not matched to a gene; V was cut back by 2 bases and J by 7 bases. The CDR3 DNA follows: TGTGCCAGCAGCCAATTTGCGGGAGTAGGTAATGAGCAGTTCTTC. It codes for CASSQFAGVGNEQFF.

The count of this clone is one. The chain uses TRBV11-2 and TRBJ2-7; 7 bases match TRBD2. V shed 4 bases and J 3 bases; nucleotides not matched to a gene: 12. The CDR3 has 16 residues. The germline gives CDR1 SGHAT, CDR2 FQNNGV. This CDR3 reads CASSSMGGSTHYEQYF. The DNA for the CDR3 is TGTGCCAGCAGCTCAATGGGGGGGAGTACTCACTACGAGCAGTACTTC.